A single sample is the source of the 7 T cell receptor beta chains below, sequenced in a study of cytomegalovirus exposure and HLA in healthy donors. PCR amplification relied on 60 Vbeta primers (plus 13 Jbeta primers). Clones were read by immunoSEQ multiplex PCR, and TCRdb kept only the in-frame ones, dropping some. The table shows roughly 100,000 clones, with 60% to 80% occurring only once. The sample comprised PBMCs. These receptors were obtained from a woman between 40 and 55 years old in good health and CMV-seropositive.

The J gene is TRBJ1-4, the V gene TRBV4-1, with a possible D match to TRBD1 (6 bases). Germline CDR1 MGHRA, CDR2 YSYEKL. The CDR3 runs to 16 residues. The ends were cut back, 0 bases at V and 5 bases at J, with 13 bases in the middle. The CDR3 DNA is TGCGCCAGCAGCCAAGAGAGGTACAGGGAGAATGAAAAACTGTTTTTT. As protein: CASSQERYRENEKLFF.

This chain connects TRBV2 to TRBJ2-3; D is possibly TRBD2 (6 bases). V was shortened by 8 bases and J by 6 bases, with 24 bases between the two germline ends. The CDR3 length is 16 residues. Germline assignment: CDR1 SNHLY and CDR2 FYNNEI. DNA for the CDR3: TGTGCCAGCGATATGAGGGCTAGCGCGTCAGGGGATACGCAGTATTTT. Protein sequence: CASDMRASASGDTQYF. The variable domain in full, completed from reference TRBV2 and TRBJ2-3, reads EPEVTQTPSHQVTQMGQEVILRCVPISNHLYFYWYRQILGQKVEFLVSFYNNEISEKSEIFDDQFSVERPDGSNFTLKIRSTKLEDSAMYFCASDMRASASGDTQYFGPGTRLTVL.

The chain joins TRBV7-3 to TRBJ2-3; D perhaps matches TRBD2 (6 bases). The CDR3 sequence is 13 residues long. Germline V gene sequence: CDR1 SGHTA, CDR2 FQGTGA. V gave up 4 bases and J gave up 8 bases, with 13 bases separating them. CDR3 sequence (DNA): TGTGCCAGCAGCTCGACGGAGGGAGTTACGCAGTATTTT. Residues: CASSSTEGVTQYF.

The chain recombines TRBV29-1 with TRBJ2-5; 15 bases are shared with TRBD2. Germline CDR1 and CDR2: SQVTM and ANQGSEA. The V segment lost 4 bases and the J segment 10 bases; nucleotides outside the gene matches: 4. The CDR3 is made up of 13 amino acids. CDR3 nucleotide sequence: TGCAGCGTTGTGGGGACTAGCGGGGGGAGCCAGTACTTC. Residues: CSVVGTSGGSQYF.

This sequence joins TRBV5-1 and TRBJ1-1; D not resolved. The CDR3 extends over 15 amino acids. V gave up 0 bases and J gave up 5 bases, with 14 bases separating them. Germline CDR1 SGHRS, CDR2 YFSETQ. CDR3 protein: CASSLDVPAATEAFF. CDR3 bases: TGCGCCAGCAGCTTGGATGTCCCGGCGGCAACTGAAGCTTTCTTT. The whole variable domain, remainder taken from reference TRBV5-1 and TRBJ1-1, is KAGVTQTPRYLIKTRGQQVTLSCSPISGHRSVSWYQQTPGQGLQFLFEYFSETQRNKGNFPGRFSGRQFSNSRSEMNVSTLELGDSALYLCASSLDVPAATEAFFGQGTRLTVV.

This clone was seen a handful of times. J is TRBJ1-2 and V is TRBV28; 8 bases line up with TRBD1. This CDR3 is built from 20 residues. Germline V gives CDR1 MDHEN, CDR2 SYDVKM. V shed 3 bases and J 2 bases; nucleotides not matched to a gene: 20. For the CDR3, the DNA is TGTGCCAGCAGTTTGGTCTGGGTTCGACAGGGGAGACGGCGCAACTATGGCTACACCTTC. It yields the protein CASSLVWVRQGRRRNYGYTF.

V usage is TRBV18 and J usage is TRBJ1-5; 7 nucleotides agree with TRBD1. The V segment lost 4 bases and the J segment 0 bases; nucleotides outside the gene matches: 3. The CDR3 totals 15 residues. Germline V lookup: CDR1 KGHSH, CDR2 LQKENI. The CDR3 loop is CASSLGQNSNQPQHF. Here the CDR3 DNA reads TGTGCCAGCTCACTGGGACAGAATAGCAATCAGCCCCAGCATTTT.